This T cell receptor (beta chain) was captured in a study of tumor and adjacent non-tumor tissue in lung cancer. Study at large: Samples averaged around 3.9 million productive TCRbeta reads each. Whole-study results and caveats: Higher tumor TCR diversity was associated with shorter survival. Top 100 clones took a larger repertoire share in normal lung.

CDR1 is SGHAT, CDR2 FQNNGV, per germline. CDR3 length: 17 residues. The library came from three nested PCR rounds adapted from ARM-PCR protocols. Via MiXCR, TCRdb re-called the multiplex PCR reads, giving one row per CDR3 protein. The profile shows about 140,000 distinct CDR3 sequences, approximately 70% of them singletons. This sample's RNA came from whole unsorted tissue. In regard to this clonotype: As yet, its antigen is unknown. The junction and the germline gene differ at one end; a read error may be behind it.

Source material: lung tumor tissue. This clonotype was sampled from a man aged 55 to 70 with small cell lung cancer. The chain links TRBV11-2 to TRBJ2-1; 10 bases map to TRBD1. CDR3 nucleotides: TGTACCAGCAACCCCCTTTCTTCGGGACAGGGGCGGGGTGAGCAGTTCTTC. It encodes CTSNPLSSGQGRGEQFF.